Sequencing of this T cell receptor (beta chain) was carried out in a study of blood T cell repertoires in COVID-19. Study details: From T cells, B-cell-depleted T cells, or PBMCs came the material, which was cDNA or gDNA.

This clone came up once. The V and J ends lost 0 bases and 2 bases respectively, with 11 bases between them. This CDR3 comprises 15 residues. Germline V gives CDR1 LGHNA, CDR2 YSLEER. Profiling relied on immunoSEQ multiplex PCR, and the TCRdb table lists in-frame clones only, not all of them. The sample holds some 97,000 clones, about 84% seen once. Sequencing input: peripheral blood. The sequence came from a human donor in a cohort sampled during active COVID-19. The rearrangement links TRBV4-3 to TRBJ2-7, with a weak D call TRBD2 (6 bases). CDR3 in amino acids: CASSQERDWTYEQYF. The CDR3, as DNA: TGCGCCAGCAGCCAAGAAAGGGACTGGACCTACGAGCAGTACTTC.